These 27 T cell receptor beta chains share one sample of origin, sequenced in a study of radiation and T cells in renal cell carcinoma. Clones were sequenced by immunoSEQ multiplex PCR, and TCRdb holds only the in-frame ones, with some missing. Counted here are 70,000 to 90,000 clones, approximately 83% occurring once; the ten biggest clones make up 20% to 25%. Time point given: blood 2 weeks post-SBRT. The sample's treatment: 15 Gy SBRT to primary tumor, nephrectomy 4 weeks later. Sequences were derived from blood, sampled from a patient whose treatment included radiotherapy and nephrectomy. These receptors were taken from a woman aged 50 to 60 with renal cell carcinoma.

The chain couples TRBV6-5 to TRBJ1-6; 10 nucleotides align to TRBD1. Germline lookup yields CDR1 MNHEY and CDR2 SVGAGI. The CDR3 spans 15 residues. The trim removed 7 bases at V and 7 bases at J, leaving 7 bases unmatched. DNA for the CDR3: TGTGCCAGCACCGCGACAGGGGGCGGGAATTCACCCCTCCACTTT. Residues: CASTATGGGNSPLHF.

In nucleotides, the CDR3 is TGCGCCAGCAGCTTAGGGGGGGCCTTAAATGAAAAACTGTTTTTT. Translation: CASSLGGALNEKLFF. The rearrangement joins TRBV4-1 to TRBJ1-4; tentative D call: TRBD1 (6 bases). The germline V gene has CDR1 MGHRA and CDR2 YSYEKL. Deletions cut 5 bases from V and 5 bases from J, with 15 bases between. The CDR3 is 15 amino acids.

This clone was detected only once. V usage is TRBV6-5 and J usage is TRBJ2-7; D unresolved. The V end was cut by 8 bases, the J end by 6 bases, with 14 bases between. This CDR3 is 12 amino acids long. Germline CDR1 is MNHEY and CDR2 is SVGAGI. CDR3: CASGEFRVEQYF. As DNA, the CDR3 is TGTGCCAGCGGTGAGTTTAGGGTCGAGCAGTACTTC.

The chain uses TRBV4-1 and TRBJ2-7; no clear D gene. The ends were cut back, 1 base at V and 4 bases at J, with 11 bases in the middle. This CDR3 is 14 amino acids long. CDR1 is MGHRA, CDR2 YSYEKL, per germline. CDR3 loop: CASSQGAAHYEQYF. The CDR3 DNA follows: TGCGCCAGCAGCCAAGGGGCAGCCCATTACGAGCAGTACTTC.

CDR3 sequence: CASSIGQGPNTGELFF. The CDR3 DNA is TGTGCCAGCAGCATCGGACAGGGGCCTAACACCGGGGAGCTGTTTTTT. J is TRBJ2-2 and V is TRBV9, with TRBD1 matching 9 bases. CDR1 is SGDLS and CDR2 is YYNGEE in the germline V gene. V was clipped by 4 bases and J by 2 bases; unmatched bases: 6. The CDR3 is made up of 16 amino acids.

The chain uses TRBV25-1 and TRBJ1-1, with D possibly matching TRBD1 (6 bases). Germline loops: CDR1 MGHDK, CDR2 SYGVNS. V was trimmed by 4 bases and J by 0 bases, leaving 12 bases between them. The CDR3 is 15 residues long. CDR3 in amino acids: CASSATGILNTEAFF. The CDR3 region has the DNA TGTGCCAGCAGTGCCACAGGGATCTTGAACACTGAAGCTTTCTTT.

This chain connects TRBV7-9 to TRBJ2-7; 7 bases map to TRBD2. Trimming at V came to 3 bases and at J to 0 bases, leaving 2 bases not matched to a gene. Germline V gene data show CDR1 as SEHNR and CDR2 as FQNEAQ (reference sequence). The CDR3 has 14 residues. The CDR3 bases are TGTGCCAGCAGCTTCGGCGGGAGCTCCTACGAGCAGTACTTC. Its protein product is CASSFGGSSYEQYF.

In this sample, this clone turned up a few times. J is TRBJ1-1 and V is TRBV25-1; D perhaps matches TRBD1 (6 bases). The CDR3 totals 14 residues. Trimming took 6 bases from V and 2 from J, leaving 13 bases between them. Germline V lookup: CDR1 MGHDK, CDR2 SYGVNS. DNA of the CDR3: TGTGCCAGCAGCCTCGACAGGCCCAACACTGAAGCTTTCTTT. Protein product: CASSLDRPNTEAFF.

The genes are TRBV28 and TRBJ1-2; TRBD1 matches at 9 bases. The CDR3 runs to 14 residues. Germline assignment: CDR1 MDHEN and CDR2 SYDVKM. After removal of 6 bases from V and 10 bases from J, the junction contained 12 bases not matched to a gene. This CDR3 is CASRTHRDRVDYTF. In DNA form, the CDR3 reads TGTGCCAGCAGGACCCACCGGGACAGGGTTGACTACACCTTC.

Concerning this clone: The germline gene is not matched at one end of the junction; a read error may be the cause. This chain connects TRBV4-2 to TRBJ1-1; D not resolved. CDR3 length: 13 residues. Germline V gives CDR1 LGHNA, CDR2 YNFKEQ. The CDR3 sequence: CAGSLGPDTEAFF. The CDR3 nucleotides read TGTGCCGGCAGCCTCGGCCCCGACACTGAAGCTTTCTTT.

This chain uses TRBV10-3 with TRBJ1-1; 8 nucleotides agree with TRBD1. The CDR3 has 16 amino acids. Germline V gene sequence: CDR1 ENHRY, CDR2 SYGVKD. The V segment lost 2 bases and the J segment 0 bases; nucleotides outside the gene matches: 5. CDR3 in DNA: TGTGCCATCAGTGAGGAAACAGGGGGAATGAACACTGAAGCTTTCTTT. Translated, it gives CAISEETGGMNTEAFF.

This chain links TRBV4-3 with TRBJ2-1, with 8 bases fitting TRBD2. The ends lost 0 bases at V and 8 bases at J; junction bases unmatched: 6. In germline, CDR1 is LGHNA, CDR2 YSLEER. The CDR3 spans 15 residues. The CDR3 sequence is CASSQEGGGLDEQFF. In nucleotides, the CDR3 is TGCGCCAGCAGCCAAGAAGGCGGGGGGCTCGATGAGCAGTTCTTC.

V is TRBV5-4 and J is TRBJ2-7; D remains unclear. Germline assignment: CDR1 SGHNT and CDR2 YYREEE (reference sequence). V dropped 3 bases and J dropped 4 bases, with 11 bases sitting between them. The CDR3 sequence is 13 residues long. CDR3 in amino acids: CASSSKPAYEQYF. DNA for the CDR3: TGTGCCAGCAGCTCCAAGCCCGCGTACGAGCAGTACTTC.

This sequence joins TRBV4-3 and TRBJ2-1; TRBD2 matches at 7 bases. CDR3 length equals 16 residues. With 0 bases clipped from V and 3 bases from J, the junction kept 5 bases outside the gene matches. Germline CDR1 and CDR2: LGHNA and YSLEER. The CDR3 region has the DNA TGCGCCAGCAGCCAAGATCGGGGGGTCCTCTACAATGAGCAGTTCTTC. The encoded protein is CASSQDRGVLYNEQFF.

The chain is built from TRBV6-5 and TRBJ1-3; D perhaps matches TRBD1 (5 bases). The CDR3 sequence is 16 residues long. Germline V gene data show CDR1 as MNHEY and CDR2 as SVGAGI. V lost 0 bases and J 0 bases, leaving 9 bases between the germline ends. The CDR3 is CASSYSTDRSGNTIYF. Here the CDR3 DNA reads TGTGCCAGCAGTTACTCGACAGACCGCTCTGGAAACACCATATATTTT.

This clone has a single count. The DNA for the CDR3 is TGTGCCATCAGTGAGCCGACACGCTCCGGGACTAGGAATGAGCAGTTCTTC. Translating it yields CAISEPTRSGTRNEQFF. The chain uses TRBV10-3 and TRBJ2-1; 8 nucleotides match TRBD2. CDR1 and CDR2 (germline): ENHRY, SYGVKD. The trim removed 2 bases at V and 7 bases at J, leaving 13 bases unmatched. The CDR3 is 17 residues long.

V gene TRBV25-1 combines with J gene TRBJ1-3; the D is unclear. Germline V gives CDR1 MGHDK, CDR2 SYGVNS. The CDR3 is 17 residues long. V gave up 4 bases and J gave up 0 bases, with 16 bases separating them. This CDR3 reads CASSASLGFTSGNTIYF. The CDR3 bases are TGTGCCAGCAGTGCCTCCTTGGGGTTTACCTCTGGAAACACCATATATTTT.

The gene calls are TRBV11-2 and TRBJ1-4; 7 bases align to TRBD1. This CDR3 is 16 amino acids long. Germline-derived CDR1 and CDR2 are SGHAT and FQNNGV. V trimming: 4 bases; J trimming: 4 bases; junction bases outside the gene matches: 9. The CDR3 nucleotides are TGTGCCAGCAGCTCAATTTCACAGGGGTTTAATGAAAAACTGTTTTTT. It is translated as CASSSISQGFNEKLFF.

A single count supports this clone. This chain links TRBV10-3 with TRBJ2-7, with TRBD2 as a possible D gene (6 bases). V shed 3 bases and J shed 2 bases, with 20 bases lying between them. CDR1 is ENHRY, CDR2 SYGVKD, per germline. The CDR3 totals 17 residues. The CDR3 coding sequence is TGTGCCATCAGTGACCTTTTTCTCGGGACTGCAACCTACGAGCAGTACTTC. This gives the protein CAISDLFLGTATYEQYF.

J is TRBJ2-3 and V is TRBV5-1, with 10 nucleotides matching TRBD2. CDR3 length: 19 amino acids. V shed 3 bases, J shed 1 base, and the junction held 14 bases outside the gene matches. Germline values: CDR1 SGHRS, CDR2 YFSETQ. CDR3 in amino acids: CASSSLARTSGARTDTQYF. The CDR3 DNA follows: TGCGCCAGCAGCTCACTCGCGCGGACTAGCGGAGCCCGCACAGATACGCAGTATTTT.

The chain recombines TRBV28 with TRBJ2-2; D is undetermined. This CDR3 has 12 amino acids. Trimming took off 6 bases at V and 5 bases at J, with 7 bases between the two ends. Germline CDR1 is MDHEN and CDR2 is SYDVKM. CDR3 nucleotide sequence: TGTGCCAGCAGGAGTTTGACCGGGGAGCTGTTTTTT. The encoded protein is CASRSLTGELFF. Full variable domain (outside the CDR3, taken from reference TRBV28 and TRBJ2-2): DVKVTQSSRYLVKRTGEKVFLECVQDMDHENMFWYRQDPGLGLRLIYFSYDVKMKEKGDIPEGYSVSREKKERFSLILESASTNQTSMYLCASRSLTGELFFGEGSRLTVL.

The CDR3 spells CASSPGLAGDHEQYF. In DNA, the CDR3 is TGCGCCAGCAGCCCCGGACTAGCGGGAGATCACGAGCAGTACTTC. The chain joins TRBV5-1 to TRBJ2-7, with 13 bases aligning to TRBD2. J lost 5 bases, V lost 4 bases, and 6 bases had no gene match. This CDR3 is 15 amino acids long. Per germline, CDR1 SGHRS and CDR2 YFSETQ.

In DNA, the CDR3 is TGTGCCAGCGAGGACAGGGGGCTCACTGAAGCTTTCTTT. It yields the protein CASEDRGLTEAFF. The chain employs TRBV19 and TRBJ1-1, with 11 bases fitting TRBD1. Unmatched junction bases numbered 4, after V lost 9 bases and J lost 4 bases. CDR1 and CDR2 (germline): LNHDA, SQIVND (reference sequence). There are 13 residues in the CDR3.

The chain joins TRBV28 to TRBJ2-7; 9 bases agree with TRBD1. Germline V lookup: CDR1 MDHEN, CDR2 SYDVKM. V was pared by 9 bases and J by 0 bases, with 6 bases of the junction left unmatched. The CDR3 totals 14 residues. As DNA, the CDR3 is TGTGCCAGTTCGACAGGGGGATTCTCCTACGAGCAGTACTTC. Protein sequence: CASSTGGFSYEQYF.

V gene TRBV6-5 combines with J gene TRBJ2-7; 7 nucleotides match TRBD1. J gave up 1 base and V 6 bases, and 6 bases lay outside the gene matches. This CDR3 has 14 amino acids. Germline V gives CDR1 MNHEY, CDR2 SVGAGI. CDR3 coding DNA: TGTGCCAGCAGACGCGGACAGGCTTCCTACGAGCAGTACTTC. This encodes CASRRGQASYEQYF.

The chain couples TRBV19 to TRBJ1-1, with D possibly matching TRBD1 (5 bases). Germline lookup yields CDR1 LNHDA and CDR2 SQIVND (reference sequence). The CDR3 contains 13 residues. Trimming took off 6 bases at V and 8 bases at J, with 16 bases between the two ends. CDR3 coding DNA: TGTGCCAGTAGCTACACCTCTGGGGCCGAAGCTTTCTTT. As protein: CASSYTSGAEAFF.

This chain joins TRBV29-1 and TRBJ2-7; 7 positions agree with TRBD1. Germline CDR1 SQVTM, CDR2 ANQGSEA. The CDR3 runs to 18 residues. V was clipped by 2 bases and J by 5 bases; unmatched bases: 21. CDR3 amino acids: CSVENPRGVNRGMDEQYF. DNA for the CDR3: TGCAGCGTTGAAAACCCCCGAGGAGTAAACAGGGGCATGGACGAGCAGTACTTC.